What follows are 21 T cell receptor beta chains derived from one specimen sequenced in a study of lymphopenia after photon versus proton radiotherapy. This table comes from immunoSEQ multiplex PCR, and its TCRdb copy is limited to in-frame clones, with some not included. The table has about 55,000 clones, approximately 88% seen once; the top ten hold roughly 2%. Sequenced here: peripheral blood, sampled from a patient treated with proton-based radiotherapy. The receptors shown here come from a man aged 55-75 years with pancreatic cancer.

The chain combines TRBV5-1 with TRBJ2-1; the match to TRBD2 covers 12 bases. Losses at the gene ends were 0 bases for V and 0 bases for J; bases not matched to a gene: 16. The CDR3 runs to 22 residues. Germline CDR1 is SGHRS and CDR2 is YFSETQ. In DNA form, the CDR3 reads TGCGCCAGCAGCTTGGAGACGCCCCCGGGACTAGCGGGTCTGAGCTCCTACAATGAGCAGTTCTTC. Amino acid sequence: CASSLETPPGLAGLSSYNEQFF.

This clone appeared a few times. The rearrangement joins TRBV9 to TRBJ2-3; TRBD2 matches at 8 bases. Trimming took 2 bases from V and 6 from J; bases not matched to a gene: 8. Germline V lookup: CDR1 SGDLS, CDR2 YYNGEE. CDR3 length: 15 residues. For the CDR3, the DNA is TGTGCCAGCAGCGTGGACGGGAGGGCCCTGGATACGCAGTATTTT. Residues: CASSVDGRALDTQYF.

The V call is TRBV29-1, the J call TRBJ1-2, with 7 bases fitting TRBD1. Germline V lookup: CDR1 SQVTM, CDR2 ANQGSEA. The trim removed 7 bases at V and 7 bases at J, leaving 18 bases unmatched. The CDR3 length is 15 residues. CDR3 sequence (DNA): TGCAGCGCCGAGGAGGGTGGCAGGGGGACGCGTGGCTACACCTTC. This codes for CSAEEGGRGTRGYTF. Full variable domain (rest looked up from reference TRBV29-1 and TRBJ1-2): SAVISQKPSRDICQRGTSLTIQCQVDSQVTMMFWYRQQPGQSLTLIATANQGSEATYESGFVIDKFPISRPNLTFSTLTVSNMSPEDSSIYLCSAEEGGRGTRGYTFGSGTRLTVV.

V gene TRBV25-1 combines with J gene TRBJ2-5, with no clear D. Germline CDR1 and CDR2: MGHDK and SYGVNS. CDR3 size: 14 residues. Trimming pared 5 bases from V and 4 bases from J, leaving 14 bases between. CDR3 protein: CASSPYEAGETQYF. The CDR3 nucleotides read TGTGCCAGCAGTCCTTATGAGGCTGGAGAGACCCAGTACTTC.

The J gene is TRBJ2-1, the V gene TRBV4-3; D ambiguous. Trimming left V 0 bases short and J 8 bases short, with 8 bases between. The CDR3 runs to 13 residues. Germline CDR1 LGHNA, CDR2 YSLEER. For the CDR3, the DNA is TGCGCCAGCAGCCAAGATTCCGGGCATGAGCAGTTCTTC. Translated, it gives CASSQDSGHEQFF.

This clone has just a few counts. The CDR3: CASSPTLRGDGAPNEQFF. CDR3 DNA sequence: TGTGCCAGCTCACCAACGTTAAGGGGGGACGGGGCCCCCAATGAGCAGTTCTTC. This chain uses TRBV18 with TRBJ2-1, with D possibly being TRBD1 or TRBD2 (6 bases each). V lost 2 bases and J 6 bases, leaving 23 bases between the germline ends. In germline, CDR1 is KGHSH, CDR2 LQKENI. This CDR3 has 18 amino acids.

The chain has TRBV5-1 and TRBJ1-1, with D maybe TRBD1 (6 bases). The germline gives CDR1 SGHRS, CDR2 YFSETQ. The CDR3 spans 14 residues. V was trimmed by 4 bases and J by 1 base, leaving 11 bases between them. The DNA for the CDR3 is TGCGCCAGCAGCGGGGGCGGGCCGAACACTGAAGCTTTCTTT. Its protein product is CASSGGGPNTEAFF.

V and J are TRBV29-1 and TRBJ2-1; no clear D. Trimming pared 6 bases from V and 5 bases from J, leaving 8 bases between. Germline V gives CDR1 SQVTM, CDR2 ANQGSEA. The CDR3 spans 11 residues. The CDR3 spells CSVHRNNEQFF. The CDR3 region has the DNA TGCAGCGTACATAGAAACAATGAGCAGTTCTTC.

Worth noting for this clone: This specimen includes other DNA sequences encoding the same CDR3. The V and J genes are TRBV5-4 and TRBJ2-7; D not certain. Germline values: CDR1 SGHNT, CDR2 YYREEE (reference sequence). V was clipped by 0 bases and J by 3 bases, with 1 base between them. This CDR3 contains 11 residues. The CDR3 DNA reads as TGTGCCAGCAGCTTGGGCTACGAGCAGTACTTC. This encodes CASSLGYEQYF.

The V and J genes are TRBV21-1 and TRBJ2-7; no DNA check was done on the table's D call, TRBD2. TRBV21-1 is recorded as a pseudogene. CDR3 size: 15 residues. The CDR3 spells CASRGSGNLSYEQYF. CDR3 bases: TGTGCCAGCAGGGGAAGCGGTAATCTCTCCTACGAGCAGTACTTC.

The V call is TRBV4-1, the J call TRBJ1-4, with 7 bases lining up with TRBD1. Germline V gene lookup returns CDR1 MGHRA and CDR2 YSYEKL. The V gene end was trimmed by 1 base and the J gene end by 8 bases; junction bases not matched to a gene: 7. The CDR3 runs 15 residues. Here the CDR3 reads CASSQGGQVEEKLFF. CDR3 bases: TGCGCCAGCAGCCAAGGAGGACAGGTCGAGGAAAAACTGTTTTTT.

This chain uses TRBV6-1 with TRBJ2-3, with a possible D match to TRBD2 (6 bases). The CDR3 extends over 16 amino acids. Deletions cut 2 bases from V and 0 bases from J, with 12 bases between. Germline values: CDR1 MNHNS, CDR2 SASEGT. The CDR3: CASSERRALSTDTQYF. In DNA form, the CDR3 reads TGTGCCAGCAGTGAACGGAGGGCCCTGAGCACAGATACGCAGTATTTT.

In its sample, this clone was seen once. This sequence joins TRBV4-1 and TRBJ2-3; 10 bases agree with TRBD2. The germline V gene has CDR1 MGHRA and CDR2 YSYEKL. CDR3 size: 17 residues. V shed 4 bases, J shed 2 bases, and the junction held 9 bases outside the gene matches. Written as DNA, the CDR3 is TGCGCCAGCAGCCTCCGAACTACTAGCGGGAACACAGATACGCAGTATTTT. Its translation is CASSLRTTSGNTDTQYF.

The CDR3 protein is CASSPLVGQRTDTQYF. The CDR3 DNA follows: TGTGCCAGTAGCCCCTTAGTAGGGCAGCGCACAGATACGCAGTATTTT. The J gene is TRBJ2-3, the V gene TRBV19; D is uncertain. This CDR3 is built from 16 residues. CDR1 and CDR2 from the germline V gene are LNHDA and SQIVND (reference sequence). Trimming shortened V by 6 bases and J by 1 base, and 17 bases separated the two germline ends.

V gene TRBV28 combines with J gene TRBJ1-2; D possibly corresponds to TRBD1 (5 bases). Germline V gene sequence: CDR1 MDHEN, CDR2 SYDVKM. CDR3 length: 13 amino acids. V was cut by 6 bases and J by 4 bases, with 12 bases left in between. In nucleotides, the CDR3 is TGTGCCAGCAGGCCCCAGGGTGTCTATGGCTACACCTTC. This sequence encodes CASRPQGVYGYTF.

The chain combines TRBV10-2 with TRBJ1-1; 7 positions match TRBD1. Looked up from germline, CDR1 is WSHSY and CDR2 is SAAADI. J gave up 11 bases and V 10 bases, and 10 bases lay outside the gene matches. This CDR3 is built from 11 residues. This chain's CDR3 is CATQGEVVAFF. The CDR3, as DNA: TGCGCCACCCAGGGGGAGGTGGTGGCTTTCTTT.

This chain uses TRBV18 with TRBJ2-7; the match to TRBD1 covers 8 bases. The J segment lost 1 base and the V segment lost 5 bases, leaving 4 bases of the junction unmatched. This CDR3 comprises 14 residues. In germline, CDR1 is KGHSH, CDR2 LQKENI. DNA for the CDR3: TGTGCCAGCTCAAATGGACAGGGTTCCTACGAGCAGTACTTC. Amino acids: CASSNGQGSYEQYF. Drawing the rest from reference TRBV18 and TRBJ2-7, the complete variable domain is NAGVMQNPRHLVRRRGQEARLRCSPMKGHSHVYWYRQLPEEGLKFMVYLQKENIIDESGMPKERFSAEFPKEGPSILRIQQVVRGDSAAYFCASSNGQGSYEQYFGPGTRLTVT.

The table lists this clone with a few counts. The chain joins TRBV28 to TRBJ1-1; D is unclear. The CDR3 is 13 residues long. Germline V gene lookup returns CDR1 MDHEN and CDR2 SYDVKM. V was cut by 8 bases and J by 1 base, with 11 bases left in between. In nucleotides, the CDR3 is TGTGCCAGCGCGAGACGGAGGAACACTGAAGCTTTCTTT. As protein: CASARRRNTEAFF.

The chain links TRBV7-2 to TRBJ2-7; D may be TRBD2 (5 bases). Germline V lookup: CDR1 SGHTA, CDR2 FQGNSA. With 6 bases removed from V and 2 bases from J, the gap between germline ends came to 11 bases. CDR3 size: 13 residues. DNA of the CDR3: TGTGCCAGCAGTCCCCCTAGCCCCTACGAGCAGTACTTC. It yields the protein CASSPPSPYEQYF. The full variable domain, in which reference TRBV7-2 and TRBJ2-7 provide the parts outside the CDR3, is GAGVSQSPSNKVTEKGKDVELRCDPISGHTALYWYRQSLGQGLEFLIYFQGNSAPDKSGLPSDRFSAERTGGSVSTLTIQRTQQEDSAVYLCASSPPSPYEQYFGPGTRLTVT.

For this clone: At one boundary the junction diverges from the germline segment, which might be a read error. The chain has TRBV19 and TRBJ2-3, with 12 positions matching TRBD2. This CDR3 is built from 17 residues. The V gene's germline CDR1 is LNHDA and CDR2 SQIVND (reference sequence). The CDR3 nucleotides read TGTGCCAGTAGTATTGGTCTAGCGGGAGGGTTCGCAGATACGCGGTATTTT. It encodes CASSIGLAGGFADTRYF.

In DNA, the CDR3 is TGCGCCAGCAGCTTGGAAGTGGGGGCCGGGACTGAAGCTTTCTTT. This codes for CASSLEVGAGTEAFF. This chain links TRBV5-1 with TRBJ1-1; D perhaps matches TRBD1 (6 bases). Looked up from germline, CDR1 is SGHRS and CDR2 is YFSETQ. Trimming shortened V by 0 bases and J by 5 bases, and 14 bases separated the two germline ends. The CDR3 has 15 amino acids.